This entry lists 30 T cell receptor beta chains sequenced from one sample in a study of response to subunit inactivated influenza vaccine. Each CDR3 protein is one row after TCRdb ran MiXCR on the RT-PCR reads. The data contain hundreds of thousands of distinct CDR3 sequences, 7.6% of them singletons. Sequenced here: PBMCs from blood, sampled about 24 months after vaccination. These receptors were obtained from a man in his fifties or sixties who received an inactivated influenza vaccine.

The V and J genes are TRBV4-2 and TRBJ2-7; TRBD2 matches 13 bases. Germline trimming cut 4 bases from V and 4 bases from J; bases unmatched to any gene: 10. The germline V gene has CDR1 LGHNA and CDR2 YNFKEQ. CDR3 length: 17 residues. The CDR3 nucleotides are TGTGCCAGCAGCCTAACTAGCGGGGGGGCGCAAGGATACGAGCAGTACTTC. Its translation: CASSLTSGGAQGYEQYF.

This clonotype occurred many times. J is TRBJ2-4 and V is TRBV5-5; TRBD1 aligns across 9 bases. Germline CDR1 is SGHKS and CDR2 is YYEKEE (reference sequence). After removal of 3 bases from V and 6 bases from J, the junction contained 7 bases not matched to a gene. The CDR3 covers 15 residues. The CDR3 loop reads CASSWEQGAGNIQYF. DNA of the CDR3: TGTGCCAGCAGCTGGGAACAGGGGGCGGGAAACATTCAGTACTTC. Full variable domain (outside the CDR3, taken from reference TRBV5-5 and TRBJ2-4): DAGVTQSPTHLIKTRGQQVTLRCSPISGHKSVSWYQQVLGQGPQFIFQYYEKEERGRGNFPDRFSARQFPNYSSELNVNALLLGDSALYLCASSWEQGAGNIQYFGAGTRLSVL.

The rearrangement uses TRBV2 and TRBJ1-2; D may be TRBD1 (5 bases). Trimming took off 3 bases at V and 7 bases at J, with 15 bases between the two ends. CDR3 length equals 14 residues. Germline V gene lookup returns CDR1 SNHLY and CDR2 FYNNEI. The CDR3 sequence: CASSDRVGQGGYTF. The CDR3 DNA follows: TGTGCCAGCAGTGATCGGGTAGGGCAGGGTGGCTACACCTTC. Supplemented by reference TRBV2 and TRBJ1-2, the full variable domain reads EPEVTQTPSHQVTQMGQEVILRCVPISNHLYFYWYRQILGQKVEFLVSFYNNEISEKSEIFDDQFSVERPDGSNFTLKIRSTKLEDSAMYFCASSDRVGQGGYTFGSGTRLTVV.

This clonotype was counted ten times or more. The chain joins TRBV4-3 to TRBJ1-3; no firm D call. CDR3 size: 15 residues. Germline assignment: CDR1 LGHNA and CDR2 YSLEER. V was clipped by 1 base and J by 0 bases, with 7 bases between them. The CDR3: CASSQGPISGNTIYF. In DNA, the CDR3 is TGCGCCAGCAGCCAAGGACCGATCTCTGGAAACACCATATATTTT.

This clonotype was counted only a few times. V usage is TRBV19 and J usage is TRBJ2-3; D call uncertain. The ends were cut back, 8 bases at V and 1 base at J, with 10 bases in the middle. The CDR3 has 13 residues. Germline CDR1 is LNHDA and CDR2 is SQIVND (reference sequence). CDR3 coding DNA: TGTGCCAGTTGCAATGGGGGCACAGATACGCAGTATTTT. The encoded protein is CASCNGGTDTQYF.

This clonotype was counted only a few times. This rearrangement joins TRBV7-2 to TRBJ2-5; TRBD2 agrees at 9 bases. The germline gives CDR1 SGHTA, CDR2 FQGNSA. The V gene end was trimmed by 1 base and the J gene end by 5 bases; junction bases not matched to a gene: 5. The CDR3 is 15 residues long. The DNA of the CDR3 is TGTGCCAGCAGCTTAGGTAGCGGGAGCGGGGAGACCCAGTACTTC. Protein: CASSLGSGSGETQYF.

Worth noting for this clonotype: A junction boundary mismatches the germline segment, possibly from a read error. The rearrangement links TRBV27 to TRBJ2-5; 10 bases fit TRBD1. The CDR3 loop spans 15 amino acids. CDR1 is MNHEY, CDR2 SMNVEV, per germline (reference sequence). CDR3 sequence: CANSRQGARGETQYF. CDR3 DNA sequence: TGTGCCAACAGTCGACAGGGGGCGCGCGGGGAGACCCAGTACTTC.

With regard to this clonotype: Sequence at one end of the junction differs from germline and may be a read error. The rearrangement links TRBV24-1 to TRBJ2-2; 10 positions agree with TRBD2. The germline CDR1 and CDR2 sequences are KGHDR and SFDVKD. This CDR3 has 21 residues. CDR3 sequence (DNA): TGTGCCACCTGTGATTCCCCCCCTAGCGGGAGAGGGTTCAAGATGGCCGGGGAGCTGTTTTTT. Translating it yields CATCDSPPSGRGFKMAGELFF.

This clonotype was seen a handful of times. The chain employs TRBV7-8 and TRBJ2-1; 9 positions agree with TRBD2. Looked up from germline, CDR1 is SGHVS and CDR2 is FQNEAQ. V lost 10 bases and J lost 9; bases outside the gene matches: 13. CDR3 size: 14 residues. CDR3 amino acids: CATLRGGGAGEQFF. As DNA, the CDR3 is TGTGCCACCCTAAGGGGCGGGGGGGCCGGTGAGCAGTTCTTC.

This clonotype has a count of ten or more. The chain uses TRBV12-3 or TRBV12-4 and TRBJ1-2, with D tentatively TRBD1 (5 bases). This CDR3 has 14 amino acids. V was pared by 7 bases and J by 4 bases, with 16 bases between. The CDR3, as DNA: TGTGCCAGCACCCTTAGGGGATCGTCCTATGGCTACACCTTC. Amino acids: CASTLRGSSYGYTF.

The rearrangement uses TRBV7-9 and TRBJ2-1; D remains unclear. Trimming pared 1 base from V and 3 bases from J, leaving 7 bases between. This CDR3 has 14 amino acids. Germline V gene sequence: CDR1 SEHNR, CDR2 FQNEAQ (reference sequence). Here the CDR3 DNA reads TGTGCCAGCAGCTTAGACCGCTACTACAATGAGCAGTTCTTC. It encodes CASSLDRYYNEQFF.

This clonotype came up a few times. This is likely an artifact of a read error, given a far larger clone one base away. The chain employs TRBV10-3 and TRBJ1-1; tentatively, D is TRBD1 (6 bases). Germline lookup yields CDR1 ENHRY and CDR2 SYGVKD. This CDR3 comprises 13 residues. Trimming took off 5 bases at V and 1 base at J, with 8 bases between the two ends. The CDR3 is CAISPTGNTEAFF. The CDR3 nucleotides are TGTGCCATCAGTCCGACAGGGAACACTGAAGCTTTCTTT.

This chain links TRBV12-3 or TRBV12-4 with TRBJ2-1; D is ambiguous. The germline V and J ends were trimmed by 4 bases and 5 bases, with 15 bases remaining between them. CDR3 length equals 15 residues. Here the CDR3 reads CASSSSLVIHNEQFF. For the CDR3, the DNA is TGTGCCAGCAGTTCCTCTTTAGTTATACACAATGAGCAGTTCTTC.

J is TRBJ2-1 and V is TRBV27; D call uncertain. This CDR3 has 14 residues. CDR1 MNHEY and CDR2 SMNVEV come from the germline V gene (reference sequence). Trimming pared 3 bases from V and 4 bases from J, leaving 10 bases between. The CDR3 region is CASSFGPNYNEQFF. The CDR3 DNA follows: TGTGCCAGCAGTTTTGGGCCGAATTACAATGAGCAGTTCTTC.

This clonotype was detected a few times. The V and J genes are TRBV7-2 and TRBJ2-3; either TRBD1 or TRBD2 may supply D (5 bases each). The germline CDR1 and CDR2 sequences are SGHTA and FQGNSA. Trimming stripped 1 base from V and 6 bases from J, with 14 bases between. The CDR3 loop spans 15 amino acids. The CDR3 loop is CASSLGRSGRDTQYF. For the CDR3, the DNA is TGTGCCAGCAGCTTAGGGCGTTCGGGGCGGGATACGCAGTATTTT.

The J gene is TRBJ2-5, the V gene TRBV6-2 or TRBV6-3; 8 positions match TRBD2. This CDR3 has 17 residues. CDR1 is MNHEY, CDR2 SVGEGT, per germline. The J segment lost 0 bases and the V segment lost 4 bases, leaving 10 bases of the junction unmatched. The CDR3: CASSSINLLADQETQYF. As DNA, the CDR3 is TGTGCCAGCAGTTCGATTAATCTACTAGCGGACCAAGAGACCCAGTACTTC.

This chain uses TRBV10-2 with TRBJ2-7, with a tentative D call TRBD2 (5 bases). Trimming took 7 bases from V and 2 from J, leaving 12 bases between them. This CDR3 comprises 13 residues. Per the germline V gene, CDR1 is WSHSY and CDR2 is SAAADI. The CDR3 region is CASMRVAPYEQYF. The CDR3 nucleotides are TGCGCCAGCATGAGGGTAGCCCCCTACGAGCAGTACTTC.

The J gene is TRBJ2-2, the V gene TRBV20-1; TRBD2 might be the D (5 bases). The V gene's germline CDR1 is DFQATT and CDR2 SNEGSKA (reference sequence). The CDR3 is made up of 17 amino acids. The V end lost 1 base, the J end lost 4 bases, and 19 bases lay between the germline ends. The CDR3: CSARVASPVVTTGELFF. CDR3 sequence (DNA): TGCAGTGCTAGAGTAGCGAGTCCGGTCGTGACCACCGGGGAGCTGTTTTTT.

This clonotype is a singleton in its sample. This sequence joins TRBV24-1 and TRBJ2-1; 7 nucleotides align to TRBD2. Losses at the gene ends were 8 bases for V and 8 bases for J; bases not matched to a gene: 11. CDR1 is KGHDR, CDR2 SFDVKD, per germline. This CDR3 is built from 14 residues. The CDR3 region is CATKGKRGVDEQFF. The CDR3 nucleotides read TGTGCCACCAAAGGTAAACGGGGGGTAGATGAGCAGTTCTTC.

This chain connects TRBV11-2 to TRBJ2-7, with a possible D match to TRBD1 (5 bases). From germline, CDR1 is SGHAT and CDR2 FQNNGV. This CDR3 region has 13 residues. The V and J ends lost 1 base and 3 bases respectively, with 7 bases between them. The CDR3 reads CASSLGTNYEQYF. The CDR3 nucleotides read TGTGCCAGCAGCTTAGGGACAAACTACGAGCAGTACTTC.

This clonotype was seen only a few times. V usage is TRBV29-1 and J usage is TRBJ2-3; possible D gene TRBD1, 6 bases. Trimming pared 7 bases from V and 7 bases from J, leaving 12 bases between. The germline V gene has CDR1 SQVTM and CDR2 ANQGSEA. The CDR3 covers 11 residues. As DNA, the CDR3 is TGCAGCGCTTACAGGGAGTATACGCAGTATTTT. Protein: CSAYREYTQYF.

This clonotype was detected only a few times. The chain uses TRBV12-3 or TRBV12-4 and TRBJ1-1; D uncertain. This CDR3 spans 13 amino acids. The germline V and J ends were trimmed by 5 bases and 1 base, with 8 bases remaining between them. CDR3: CASSKTQNTEAFF. CDR3 DNA: TGTGCCAGCAGTAAAACACAGAACACTGAAGCTTTCTTT.

This clonotype was found a few times. Here the CDR3 reads CATSFGGLGADTQYF. In DNA form, the CDR3 reads TGTGCCACCAGCTTTGGGGGGCTAGGGGCAGATACGCAGTATTTT. This chain connects TRBV24-1 to TRBJ2-3; D might be TRBD1 or TRBD2, each matching 6 bases. Germline lookup yields CDR1 KGHDR and CDR2 SFDVKD. The CDR3 consists of 15 residues. The V end lost 7 bases, the J end lost 4 bases, and 17 bases lay between the germline ends.

This clonotype was counted ten times or more. The chain links TRBV5-1 to TRBJ2-7; TRBD1 matches at 9 bases. The length of the CDR3 is 13 residues. Trimming at V came to 3 bases and at J to 4 bases, leaving 2 bases not matched to a gene. Germline V gene data show CDR1 as SGHRS and CDR2 as YFSETQ. In DNA form, the CDR3 reads TGCGCCAGCAGCTCGGACAGGGGATACGAGCAGTACTTC. Amino acids: CASSSDRGYEQYF. The full variable domain, in which reference TRBV5-1 and TRBJ2-7 provide the parts outside the CDR3, is KAGVTQTPRYLIKTRGQQVTLSCSPISGHRSVSWYQQTPGQGLQFLFEYFSETQRNKGNFPGRFSGRQFSNSRSEMNVSTLELGDSALYLCASSSDRGYEQYFGPGTRLTVT.

The J gene is TRBJ2-7, the V gene TRBV29-1; D may be TRBD2 (6 bases). V lost 7 bases and J 7 bases, leaving 14 bases between the germline ends. The CDR3 runs to 11 residues. The germline V gene has CDR1 SQVTM and CDR2 ANQGSEA. This chain's CDR3 is CSGGEEGEQYF. The CDR3 nucleotides are TGCAGCGGGGGGGAGGAAGGAGAGCAGTACTTC.

The J gene is TRBJ1-1, the V gene TRBV30, with no clear D. Trimming pared 0 bases from V and 4 bases from J, leaving 9 bases between. This CDR3 spans 13 amino acids. CDR1 and CDR2 from the germline V gene are GTSNPN and SVGIG (reference sequence). The CDR3 reads CAWSVPWGTEAFF. The CDR3 DNA reads as TGTGCCTGGAGTGTACCCTGGGGCACTGAAGCTTTCTTT.

Note on this clonotype: At one end the junction does not follow the germline gene, possibly because of a read error. V gene TRBV18 combines with J gene TRBJ2-7; the D gene could be TRBD1 or TRBD2 (5 bases each). From germline, CDR1 is KGHSH and CDR2 LQKENI. The CDR3 spans 14 residues. In DNA form, the CDR3 reads TGTGCCAGCTCACCGGGACGCAGCTCCTACGATCAGTACTTC. This encodes CASSPGRSSYDQYF.

V is TRBV6-1 and J is TRBJ2-2; 7 bases agree with TRBD1. Germline CDR1 and CDR2: MNHNS and SASEGT. The CDR3 has 17 amino acids. J was trimmed by 3 bases and V by 5 bases; bases with no gene match: 12. CDR3 DNA: TGTGCCAGCAGTACCTACCCCGGGACAGAGGACACCGGGGAGCTGTTTTTT. Translating it yields CASSTYPGTEDTGELFF.

The chain is built from TRBV12-3 or TRBV12-4 and TRBJ1-1; D not certain. The CDR3 totals 14 residues. Trimming took off 8 bases at V and 0 bases at J, with 13 bases between the two ends. The CDR3 protein is CASSMGLLNTEAFF. DNA for the CDR3: TGTGCCAGCTCAATGGGGTTGCTGAACACTGAAGCTTTCTTT.

The gene calls are TRBV7-9 and TRBJ2-7; tentative D call: TRBD2 (5 bases). Trimming removed 0 bases at V and 7 bases at J, with 13 bases between. The germline CDR1 and CDR2 sequences are SEHNR and FQNEAQ (reference sequence). The CDR3 is made up of 14 amino acids. The CDR3 DNA follows: TGTGCCAGCAGCTTAGCTTCGCCGACGGGGGAGCAGTACTTC. It is translated as CASSLASPTGEQYF.